This paragraph covers one T cell receptor (beta chain) sequence. Its antigen remains unidentified. Profiled with immunoSEQ multiplex PCR; TCRdb holds only in-frame clones, not every one. The sample lists around 150,000 clones; about nine tenths were seen once. V was pared by 7 bases and J by 5 bases, with 18 bases between. Per germline, CDR1 GTSNPN and CDR2 SVGIG (reference sequence). The CDR3 has 14 residues. These data come from a study of cytomegalovirus exposure and HLA in healthy donors. A 120-subject validation cohort, separate from the approximately 720-subject first cohort, supplied the donors. Regarding the study as a whole: The study recorded about 150 TCR beta chains that were cytomegalovirus-associated. The tendency of first-cohort TCR clusters to co-occur in the roughly 120 validation repertoires was identified by a subsequent analysis.

The source of this sequence is a woman between 25 and 40 years old in good health and CMV-seronegative. This rearrangement joins TRBV30 to TRBJ2-1, with D maybe TRBD2 (5 bases). The sequencing input was PBMCs. The CDR3 nucleotides read TGTGCCTCCCCTGAGTATCGGGGTGACAATGAGCAGTTCTTC. Its translation is CASPEYRGDNEQFF. Filled out from reference TRBV30 and TRBJ2-1, the complete variable domain reads SQTIHQWPATLVQPVGSPLSLECTVEGTSNPNLYWYRQAAGRGLQLLFYSVGIGQISSEVPQNLSASRPQDRQFILSSKKLLLSDSGFYLCASPEYRGDNEQFFGPGTRLTVL.